This entry concerns a single T cell receptor beta chain. Trimming shortened V by 3 bases and J by 0 bases, and 15 bases separated the two germline ends. CDR3 length: 16 residues. Germline V gene sequence: CDR1 SGHKS, CDR2 YYEKEE (reference sequence). This sample is drawn from a study of blood T cell repertoires in COVID-19. Overall study context: PBMCs, B-cell-depleted T cells, or T cells were the source of the cDNA or gDNA that made up the material.

Per the original data handling: Estimated nucleated cell counts came from reference gene primer amplification. Generated by immunoSEQ multiplex PCR, the TCRdb table keeps only in-frame clones and is missing some. Clone size and the V and J calls come from that table; the DNA yielded D and trimming. The profile shows about 120,000 clones, about 85% of them singletons. The chain combines TRBV5-5 with TRBJ1-2, with a weak D call TRBD1 (6 bases). Sequences were obtained from peripheral blood. The clonotype was recovered from a human donor in a cohort sampled during active COVID-19. The CDR3 sequence is CASSYGQPNANYGYTF. The DNA of the CDR3 is TGTGCCAGCAGCTATGGACAGCCAAACGCTAACTATGGCTACACCTTC. Full variable domain (remainder filled in from reference TRBV5-5 and TRBJ1-2): DAGVTQSPTHLIKTRGQQVTLRCSPISGHKSVSWYQQVLGQGPQFIFQYYEKEERGRGNFPDRFSARQFPNYSSELNVNALLLGDSALYLCASSYGQPNANYGYTFGSGTRLTVV.